This T cell receptor (beta chain) was recovered during a study of T cells in tuberculosis. Study as a whole: This South African cohort compared adolescents with or without latent tuberculosis against adults with active tuberculosis. Study observations and caveats: Selection depended on which cryopreserved specimens were available. Active tuberculosis alpha repertoires lay closer to GMM-specific TCRs than controls'.

The CDR3 is 12 residues long. V gave up 6 bases and J gave up 0 bases, with 4 bases separating them. CDR1 is WSHSY and CDR2 is SAAADI in the germline V gene. A word on this clone: Antigen specificity is unknown.

Libraries were prepared by immunoSEQ multiplex PCR; TCRdb keeps only in-frame clonotypes and omits some of them. The data show around 29,000 clones, more than 80% seen once. The chain uses TRBV10-2 and TRBJ2-3; D uncertain. The sequenced sample was PBMCs. The receptor's source is a donor aged 10-29 years with latent tuberculosis or without tuberculosis infection. The CDR3 DNA follows: TGCGCCAGCAGAGCTAGCACAGATACGCAGTATTTT. It translates to CASRASTDTQYF.